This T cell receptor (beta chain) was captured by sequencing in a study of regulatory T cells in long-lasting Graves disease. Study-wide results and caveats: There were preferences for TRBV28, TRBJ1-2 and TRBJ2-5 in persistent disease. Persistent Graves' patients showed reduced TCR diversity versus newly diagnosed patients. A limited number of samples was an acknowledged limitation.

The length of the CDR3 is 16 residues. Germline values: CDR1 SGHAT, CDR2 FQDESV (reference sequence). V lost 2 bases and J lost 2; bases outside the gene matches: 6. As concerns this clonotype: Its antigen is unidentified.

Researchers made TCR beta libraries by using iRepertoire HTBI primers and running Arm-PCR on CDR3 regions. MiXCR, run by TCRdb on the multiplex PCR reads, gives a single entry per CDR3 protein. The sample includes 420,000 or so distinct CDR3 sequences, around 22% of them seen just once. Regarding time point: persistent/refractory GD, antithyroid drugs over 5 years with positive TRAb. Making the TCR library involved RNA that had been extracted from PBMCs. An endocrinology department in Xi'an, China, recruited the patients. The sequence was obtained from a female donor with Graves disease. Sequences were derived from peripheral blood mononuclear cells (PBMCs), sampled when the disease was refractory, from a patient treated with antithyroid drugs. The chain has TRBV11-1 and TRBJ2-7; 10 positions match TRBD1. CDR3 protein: CASSLLTGTGAYEQYF. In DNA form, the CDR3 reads TGTGCCAGCAGCTTACTAACCGGGACAGGGGCCTACGAGCAGTACTTC.